The 23 T cell receptor delta chains listed next were all sequenced from one sample in a study of gamma-delta chains in newborns, infants, children. TCRdb re-called the reads using CATT. The table records fewer than 8,500 delta-chain clones, more than 0.6% of them present only once. The sequencing sample was made of blood. The receptor source for this set is a child who was a newborn, infant or young child, either healthy, febrile or measles-vaccinated (not recorded which).

This clone was seen only a few times. A clone one base away is much larger, so this may be a read error. This sample includes further DNA sequences coding for the same CDR3. The CDR3 bases are TGTGCCTGCGACACTCTACTGGGGGATACCTGGGACACCCGACAGATGTTTTTC. Its protein is CACDTLLGDTWDTRQMFF. The chain joins TRDV2 to TRDJ3; the match to TRDD3 covers 11 bases. The CDR3 has 18 amino acids. Germline CDR1 is GEAIGNYY and CDR2 is EKD.

In its sample, this clone was seen a few times. This sequence may be a read error, since a much larger clone differs from it by one base. Additional DNA sequences in this sample encode the identical CDR3. V usage is TRDV2 and J usage is TRDJ3; 12 nucleotides agree with TRDD3. The CDR3 is 19 amino acids. The germline CDR1 and CDR2 sequences are GEAIGNYY and EKD. In DNA, the CDR3 is TGTGCATGTGACACACTGGGGGATACAGGCTCCTGGGACACCCGACAGATGTTTTTC. Its translation is CACDTLGDTGSWDTRQMFF.

On this clone: This DNA translates differently at residue 5 from the TCRdb protein, which is that of a much larger clone; a read error is likely, and the protein shown is the DNA's own translation. The gene calls are TRDV2 and TRDJ1, with 12 bases matching TRDD3. Germline CDR1 GEAIGNYY, CDR2 EKD. The CDR3 consists of 16 residues. The junction had 9 bases not matched to a gene; V was cut back by 4 bases and J by 4 bases. The CDR3 nucleotides read TGTGCCTGTGATGCACTGGGGGATACTTATGACGATAAACTCATCTTT. Protein sequence: CACDALGDTYDDKLIF.

Concerning this clone itself: At residue 19, the TCRdb protein and translated DNA are inconsistent; the protein given comes from the DNA. V gene TRDV2 combines with J gene TRDJ3, with 12 positions matching TRDD3. The CDR3 is 20 amino acids. Germline-derived CDR1 and CDR2 are GEAIGNYY and EKD. This CDR3 is CACDTLGLGDTPWDTRQMIF. As DNA, the CDR3 is TGTGCCTGTGACACCTTGGGACTGGGGGATACACCCTGGGACACCCGACAGATGATTTTC.

A word on this clone: The protein held in TCRdb is that of a much larger clone and does not match this DNA's translation at residue 13, likely because of a read error; the protein shown is translated from the DNA. The chain is built from TRDV2 and TRDJ3, with TRDD3 as a possible D gene (6 bases). The CDR3 extends over 16 amino acids. The germline CDR1 and CDR2 sequences are GEAIGNYY and EKD. This CDR3 is CACDSWGNWDTRKMFF. In nucleotides, the CDR3 is TGTGCCTGTGACAGCTGGGGCAACTGGGACACCCGAAAGATGTTTTTC.

This clone was detected only a few times. The same CDR3 is also encoded by other DNA sequences in this sample. The V gene is TRDV2, the J gene TRDJ3, with D possibly being TRDD3 (6 bases). The V gene's germline CDR1 is GEAIGNYY and CDR2 EKD. The CDR3 sequence is 16 residues long. V lost 0 bases and J 1 base, leaving 6 bases between the germline ends. The CDR3 DNA sequence: TGTGCCTGTGACACCGGGGGATCCTGGGACACCCGACAGATGTTTTTC. Amino acid sequence: CACDTGGSWDTRQMFF.

This clone was seen repeatedly, ten times or more. V usage is TRDV2 and J usage is TRDJ3; 9 nucleotides agree with TRDD3. J gave up 0 bases and V 0 bases, and 11 bases lay outside the gene matches. This CDR3 is 21 amino acids long. Germline loops: CDR1 GEAIGNYY, CDR2 EKD. The CDR3 DNA reads as TGTGCCTGTGACACCGTAGGGGGGTACTGGGGGAGCTCCTGGGACACCCGACAGATGTTTTTC. As protein: CACDTVGGYWGSSWDTRQMFF.

This clone was recorded many times. The CDR3 region has the DNA TGTGCCTGGACTACTGGGGGATATTCCTGGGACACCCGACAGATGTTTTTC. Its translation: CAWTTGGYSWDTRQMFF. V and J are TRDV2 and TRDJ3; 11 nucleotides line up with TRDD3. Germline V gene lookup returns CDR1 GEAIGNYY and CDR2 EKD. After removal of 7 bases from V and 1 base from J, the junction contained 5 bases not matched to a gene. The CDR3 extends over 17 amino acids.

This clone was detected a few times. It is likely a read error: a sequence one base away is far more abundant. This same CDR3 is encoded by further DNA sequences in the sample. This chain links TRDV2 with TRDJ2; TRDD3 agrees at 9 bases. The J segment lost 4 bases and the V segment lost 7 bases, leaving 12 bases of the junction unmatched. This CDR3 has 16 residues. The germline CDR1 and CDR2 sequences are GEAIGNYY and EKD. The CDR3 DNA reads as TGTGCCTGCGACTACTCTGGGGGATCTCAGACAGCACAACTCTTCTTT. This codes for CACDYSGGSQTAQLFF.

In this sample, this clone turned up a few times. This DNA's translation differs at residue 5 from TCRdb's protein, which comes from a much larger clone; a read error is likely, and the protein shown is translated from the DNA. The chain recombines TRDV2 with TRDJ1; TRDD3 matches 7 bases. CDR3 size: 14 residues. J gave up 3 bases and V 3 bases, and 6 bases lay outside the gene matches. Germline values: CDR1 GEAIGNYY, CDR2 EKD. CDR3 region: CACDAVGYSDKLIF. As DNA, the CDR3 is TGTGCCTGTGACGCCGTGGGATACTCCGATAAACTCATCTTT.

This clone counts as medium-sized. The rearrangement uses TRDV2 and TRDJ3; perhaps TRDD3 as D (6 bases). V was pared by 0 bases and J by 3 bases, with 11 bases between. CDR3 length: 17 residues. Looked up from germline, CDR1 is GEAIGNYY and CDR2 is EKD. As DNA, the CDR3 is TGTGCCTGTGACACCGCCTGGGGCCTCTGGGACACCCGACAGATGTTTTTC. Amino acids: CACDTAWGLWDTRQMFF.

In its sample, this clone was seen a few times. A far larger clone is a single base away, which makes a read error likely. The chain has TRDV2 and TRDJ3; no firm D call. There are 17 residues in the CDR3. CDR1 is GEAIGNYY, CDR2 EKD, per germline. The CDR3 sequence: CACDTVRGSLDTRQMFF. CDR3 DNA: TGTGCCTGTGACACCGTAAGGGGCTCCTTGGACACCCGACAGATGTTTTTC.

About this clone itself: This DNA's translation and the protein TCRdb lists, from a much larger clone, do not match at residue 14, likely due to a read error; the protein shown is translated from the DNA. This chain links TRDV2 with TRDJ3, with TRDD3 matching 13 bases. The CDR3 is made up of 19 amino acids. CDR1 GEAIGNYY and CDR2 EKD come from the germline V gene. Here the CDR3 reads CACDPVLGDTSWDARQMFF. DNA of the CDR3: TGTGCCTGTGACCCGGTACTGGGGGATACGTCCTGGGACGCCCGACAGATGTTTTTC.

On this clone: A much larger clone lies one base from this, so it may be a read error. In the same sample, other DNA sequences code for this CDR3. The chain combines TRDV2 with TRDJ3; 9 positions agree with TRDD3. The CDR3 is 20 amino acids. From germline, CDR1 is GEAIGNYY and CDR2 EKD. The junction had 15 bases not matched to a gene; V was cut back by 3 bases and J by 4 bases. The chain's CDR3 is CACDGGLVGDTRWDTRQMFF. The CDR3 region has the DNA TGTGCCTGTGACGGAGGTTTAGTTGGGGATACGAGATGGGACACCCGACAGATGTTTTTC.

On this clone itself: TCRdb attributes to this sequence the protein of a much larger clone, which differs from the DNA translation at residue 12; a read error is likely, and the protein displayed is translated from the DNA. The rearrangement uses TRDV2 and TRDJ3; TRDD3 might be the D (6 bases). Germline CDR1 reads GEAIGNYY; CDR2 reads EKD. The CDR3 length is 18 residues. The CDR3: CACDTGDPRSWGTRQMFF. DNA of the CDR3: TGTGCCTGTGACACTGGGGACCCGCGCTCCTGGGGCACCCGACAGATGTTTTTC.

Regarding this clone: A read error is likely here: a far larger clone is one base away. Other nucleotide sequences from this sample produce the same CDR3. This rearrangement joins TRDV2 to TRDJ2, with D uncertain. Germline loops: CDR1 GEAIGNYY, CDR2 EKD. Trimming removed 2 bases from V and 0 bases from J, with 15 bases in between. The CDR3 runs to 17 residues. The CDR3 region is CACDSLGGLALTAQLFF. Written as DNA, the CDR3 is TGTGCCTGTGACAGCCTTGGTGGATTGGCTTTGACAGCACAACTCTTCTTT.

This clone was detected only a few times. Other DNA sequences within the sample encode an identical CDR3. The rearrangement uses TRDV2 and TRDJ3; unclear D gene. Trimming took off 0 bases at V and 0 bases at J, with 11 bases between the two ends. The germline V gene encodes CDR1 GEAIGNYY and CDR2 EKD. The CDR3 is 18 residues long. The DNA of the CDR3 is TGTGCCTGTGACACCGGAGGGCACGGCTCCTGGGACACCCGACAGATGTTTTTC. As protein: CACDTGGHGSWDTRQMFF.

This clone appeared many times. This sequence is one base from a far larger clone and is likely a read error. Other nucleotide sequences in the sample specify the same CDR3. This chain joins TRDV2 and TRDJ1, with 12 bases matching TRDD3. CDR1 GEAIGNYY and CDR2 EKD come from the germline V gene. The CDR3 has 14 amino acids. CDR3 DNA sequence: TGTGCCTGTGACATACTGGGGGATACCGATAAACCCATCTTT. Its translation is CACDILGDTDKPIF.

In this sample, this clone is medium-sized. A far larger clone is just one base off, so this is likely a read error. Distinct nucleotide sequences in the sample also encode this CDR3. This chain joins TRDV2 and TRDJ1; 8 positions agree with TRDD3. The ends lost 2 bases at V and 1 base at J; junction bases unmatched: 2. This CDR3 has 14 amino acids. Per germline, CDR1 GEAIGNYY and CDR2 EKD. CDR3: CACDILGATDKLIF. The CDR3 bases are TGTGCCTGTGACATACTGGGGGCCACCGATAAACTCATCTTT.

A few counts support this clone. A far larger clone is off by one base, so a read error is likely. This sample includes further DNA sequences coding for the same CDR3. The V gene is TRDV2, the J gene TRDJ2, with TRDD3 matching over 10 bases. This CDR3 comprises 18 residues. The germline gives CDR1 GEAIGNYY, CDR2 EKD. CDR3 DNA sequence: TGTGCCTGTGACAACTTACTGGGGGATGCATCTTTGACAGCACAACTATTCTTT. Its protein product is CACDNLLGDASLTAQLFF.

About this clone itself: A much larger clonotype is one base distant, so this may be a read error. This chain uses TRDV2 with TRDJ3; a weak D match, TRDD3 (6 bases). CDR3 length equals 17 residues. In germline, CDR1 is GEAIGNYY, CDR2 EKD. The V gene lost 4 bases and the J gene lost 0 bases, with 12 bases spanning the gap. In DNA, the CDR3 is TGTGCCTGTGAAACCGTACTGGGCTCCTGGGACACCCGACAGATGTTTTTC. Amino acid sequence: CACETVLGSWDTRQMFF.

About this clone: A far larger clone is a single base away, which makes a read error likely. The rearrangement uses TRDV2 and TRDJ3; 7 nucleotides agree with TRDD3. CDR1 is GEAIGNYY and CDR2 is EKD in the germline V gene. CDR3 length equals 20 residues. J was trimmed by 2 bases and V by 0 bases; bases with no gene match: 12. The CDR3 loop is CACDTGWGAASPWDTRQMFF. CDR3 DNA sequence: TGTGCCTGTGACACCGGCTGGGGGGCCGCTAGCCCCTGGGACACCCGACAGATGTTTTTC.

With respect to this clone: Since a much larger clone is just one base distant, this may be a read error. This sample includes further DNA sequences coding for the same CDR3. The rearrangement uses TRDV2 and TRDJ3; possibly TRDD3 for D (6 bases). CDR1 and CDR2 (germline): GEAIGNYY, EKD. This CDR3 has 20 amino acids. The CDR3 region is CACDTAGDVLHSWDTRQMFF. CDR3 coding DNA: TGTGCCTGTGACACCGCTGGGGATGTCCTCCACTCCTGGGACACCCGGCAGATGTTTTTC.